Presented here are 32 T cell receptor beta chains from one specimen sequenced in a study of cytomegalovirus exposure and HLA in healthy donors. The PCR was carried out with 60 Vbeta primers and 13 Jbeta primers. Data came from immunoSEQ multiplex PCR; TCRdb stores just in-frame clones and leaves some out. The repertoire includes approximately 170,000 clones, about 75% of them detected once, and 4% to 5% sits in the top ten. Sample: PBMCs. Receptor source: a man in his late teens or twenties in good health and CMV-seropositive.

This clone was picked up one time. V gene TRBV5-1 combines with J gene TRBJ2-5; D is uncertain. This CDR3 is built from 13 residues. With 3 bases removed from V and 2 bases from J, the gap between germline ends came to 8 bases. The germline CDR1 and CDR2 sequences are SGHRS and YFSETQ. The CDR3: CASSSTLQETQYF. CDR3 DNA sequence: TGCGCCAGCAGCTCCACATTACAAGAGACCCAGTACTTC.

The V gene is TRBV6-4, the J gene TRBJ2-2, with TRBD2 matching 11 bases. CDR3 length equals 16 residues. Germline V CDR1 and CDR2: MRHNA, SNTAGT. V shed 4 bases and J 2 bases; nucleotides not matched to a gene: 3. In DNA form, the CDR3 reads TGTGCCAGCAGTGGGGGACTAGCGGAAAACACCGGGGAGCTGTTTTTT. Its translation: CASSGGLAENTGELFF.

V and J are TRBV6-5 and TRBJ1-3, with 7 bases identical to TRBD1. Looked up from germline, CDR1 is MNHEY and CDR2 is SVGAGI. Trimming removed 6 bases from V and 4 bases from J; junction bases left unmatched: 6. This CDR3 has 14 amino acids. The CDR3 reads CASRRQGSGNTIYF. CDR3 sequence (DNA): TGTGCCAGCAGACGACAGGGTTCGGGAAACACCATATATTTT.

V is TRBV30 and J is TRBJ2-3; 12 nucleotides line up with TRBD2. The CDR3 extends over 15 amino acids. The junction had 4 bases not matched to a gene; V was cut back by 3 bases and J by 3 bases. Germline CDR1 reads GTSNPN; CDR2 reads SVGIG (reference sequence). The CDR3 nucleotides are TGTGCCTGGAGCCGGACTAGCGGGGTTACAGATACGCAGTATTTT. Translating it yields CAWSRTSGVTDTQYF.

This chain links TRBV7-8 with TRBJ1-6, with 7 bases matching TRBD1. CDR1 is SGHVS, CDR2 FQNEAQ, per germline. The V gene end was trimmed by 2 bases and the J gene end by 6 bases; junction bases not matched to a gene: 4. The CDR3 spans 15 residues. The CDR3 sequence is CASSLSDRANSPLHF. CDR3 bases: TGTGCCAGCAGCTTAAGCGACAGGGCTAATTCACCCCTCCACTTT.

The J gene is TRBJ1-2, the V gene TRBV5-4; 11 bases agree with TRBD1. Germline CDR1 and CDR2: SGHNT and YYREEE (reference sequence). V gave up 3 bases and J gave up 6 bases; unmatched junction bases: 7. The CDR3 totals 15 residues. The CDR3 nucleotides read TGTGCCAGCAGCTCCCCGGGACAGGGGGGTAATGGCTACACCTTC. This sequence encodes CASSSPGQGGNGYTF. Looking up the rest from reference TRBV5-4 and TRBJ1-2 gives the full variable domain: ETGVTQSPTHLIKTRGQQVTLRCSSQSGHNTVSWYQQALGQGPQFIFQYYREEENGRGNFPPRFSGLQFPNYSSELNVNALELDDSALYLCASSSPGQGGNGYTFGSGTRLTVV.

The CDR3 nucleotides are TGTGCCAGCAGCTATTTCGGTATGAACACTGAAGCTTTCTTT. Translating gives CASSYFGMNTEAFF. The genes are TRBV7-9 and TRBJ1-1; no clear D. The CDR3 contains 14 residues. Trimming pared 4 bases from V and 0 bases from J, leaving 9 bases between. Germline CDR1 and CDR2: SEHNR and FQNEAQ (reference sequence).

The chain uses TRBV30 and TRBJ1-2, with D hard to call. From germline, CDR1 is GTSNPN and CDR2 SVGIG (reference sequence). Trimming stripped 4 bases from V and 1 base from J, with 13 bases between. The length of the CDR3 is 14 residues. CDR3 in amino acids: CAWTGRVFNYGYTF. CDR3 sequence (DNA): TGTGCCTGGACAGGCCGCGTCTTTAACTATGGCTACACCTTC.

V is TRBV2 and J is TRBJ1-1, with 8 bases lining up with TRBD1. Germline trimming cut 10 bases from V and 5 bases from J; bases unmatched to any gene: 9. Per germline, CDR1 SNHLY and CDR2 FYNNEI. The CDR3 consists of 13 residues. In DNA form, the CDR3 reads TGTGCCATTATCCTCAGGGGGCGTACTGAAGCTTTCTTT. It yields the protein CAIILRGRTEAFF. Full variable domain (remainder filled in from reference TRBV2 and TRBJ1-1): EPEVTQTPSHQVTQMGQEVILRCVPISNHLYFYWYRQILGQKVEFLVSFYNNEISEKSEIFDDQFSVERPDGSNFTLKIRSTKLEDSAMYFCAIILRGRTEAFFGQGTRLTVV.

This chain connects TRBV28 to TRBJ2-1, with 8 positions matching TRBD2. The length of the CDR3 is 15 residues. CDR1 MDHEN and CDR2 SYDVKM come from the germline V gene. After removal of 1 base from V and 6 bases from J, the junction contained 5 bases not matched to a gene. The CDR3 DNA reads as TGTGCCAGCAGTTTATCGGGACTAGGCGGCAATGAGCAGTTCTTC. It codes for CASSLSGLGGNEQFF.

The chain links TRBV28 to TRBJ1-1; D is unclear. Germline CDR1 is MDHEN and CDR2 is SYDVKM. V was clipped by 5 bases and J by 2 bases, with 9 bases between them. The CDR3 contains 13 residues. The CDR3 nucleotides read TGTGCCAGCAGTGGGCCTTCCAACACTGAAGCTTTCTTT. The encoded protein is CASSGPSNTEAFF.

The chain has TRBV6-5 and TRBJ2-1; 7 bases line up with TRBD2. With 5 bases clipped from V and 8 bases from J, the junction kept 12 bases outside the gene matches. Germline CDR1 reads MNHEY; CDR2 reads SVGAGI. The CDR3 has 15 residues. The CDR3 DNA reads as TGTGCCAGCAGTCCCAACCCGGGACTAATCGATGAGCAGTTCTTC. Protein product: CASSPNPGLIDEQFF.

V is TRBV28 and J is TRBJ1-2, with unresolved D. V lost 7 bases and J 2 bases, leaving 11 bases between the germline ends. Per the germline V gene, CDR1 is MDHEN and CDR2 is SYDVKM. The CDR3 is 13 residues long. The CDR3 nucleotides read TGTGCCAGCACCAGTTCTGCAAACTATGGCTACACCTTC. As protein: CASTSSANYGYTF.

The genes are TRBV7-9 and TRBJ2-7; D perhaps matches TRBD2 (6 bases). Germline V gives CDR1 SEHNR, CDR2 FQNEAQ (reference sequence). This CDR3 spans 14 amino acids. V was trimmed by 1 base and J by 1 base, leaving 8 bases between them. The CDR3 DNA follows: TGTGCCAGCAGCTTAGTGGGACTTTCCTACGAGCAGTACGTC. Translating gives CASSLVGLSYEQYV.

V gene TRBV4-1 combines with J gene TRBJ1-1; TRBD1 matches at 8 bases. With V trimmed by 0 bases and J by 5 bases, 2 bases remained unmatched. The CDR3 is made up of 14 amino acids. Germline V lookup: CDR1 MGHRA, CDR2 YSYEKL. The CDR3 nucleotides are TGCGCCAGCAGCCAAGATCACAGGGGGACTGAAGCTTTCTTT. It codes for CASSQDHRGTEAFF.

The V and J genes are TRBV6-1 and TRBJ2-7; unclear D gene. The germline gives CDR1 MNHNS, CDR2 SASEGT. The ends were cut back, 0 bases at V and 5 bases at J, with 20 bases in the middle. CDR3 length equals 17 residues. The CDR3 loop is CASSEATRRSDPHEQYV. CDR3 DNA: TGTGCCAGCAGTGAAGCCACCCGACGGAGTGACCCCCACGAGCAGTACGTC.

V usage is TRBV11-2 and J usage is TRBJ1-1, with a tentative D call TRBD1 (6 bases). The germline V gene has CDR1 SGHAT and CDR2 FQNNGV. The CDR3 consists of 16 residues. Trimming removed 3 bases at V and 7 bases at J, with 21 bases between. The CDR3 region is CASSLRGWGGQGEAFF. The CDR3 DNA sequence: TGTGCCAGCAGCTTGCGCGGGTGGGGGGGCCAGGGTGAAGCTTTCTTT.

The CDR3, as DNA: TGTGCCAGCAGCCCAGTAGGGGCAGGGACAGGGGACTATGGCTACACCTTC. Its protein product is CASSPVGAGTGDYGYTF. The V and J genes are TRBV11-3 and TRBJ1-2; 10 positions match TRBD1. Losses at the gene ends were 5 bases for V and 3 bases for J; bases not matched to a gene: 12. The V gene's germline CDR1 is SGHNT and CDR2 YENEEA. This CDR3 spans 17 amino acids.

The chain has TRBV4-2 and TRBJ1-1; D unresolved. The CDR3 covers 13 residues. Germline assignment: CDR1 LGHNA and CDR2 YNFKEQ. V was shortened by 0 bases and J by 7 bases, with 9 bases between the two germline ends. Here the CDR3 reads CASSQDTAGEAFF. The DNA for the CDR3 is TGTGCCAGCAGCCAAGATACGGCAGGTGAAGCTTTCTTT.

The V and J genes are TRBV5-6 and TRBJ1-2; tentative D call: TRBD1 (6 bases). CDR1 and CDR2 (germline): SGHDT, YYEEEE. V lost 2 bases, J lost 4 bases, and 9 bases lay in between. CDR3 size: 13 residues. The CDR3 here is CASSLGTFYGYTF. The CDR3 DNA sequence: TGTGCCAGCAGCTTAGGGACATTCTATGGCTACACCTTC.

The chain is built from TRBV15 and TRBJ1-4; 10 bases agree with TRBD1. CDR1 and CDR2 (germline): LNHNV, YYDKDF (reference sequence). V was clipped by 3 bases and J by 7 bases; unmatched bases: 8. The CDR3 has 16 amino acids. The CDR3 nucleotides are TGTGCCACCAGCAGCGGAGACAGGGGGCGAGGTGAAAAACTGTTTTTT. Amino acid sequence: CATSSGDRGRGEKLFF.

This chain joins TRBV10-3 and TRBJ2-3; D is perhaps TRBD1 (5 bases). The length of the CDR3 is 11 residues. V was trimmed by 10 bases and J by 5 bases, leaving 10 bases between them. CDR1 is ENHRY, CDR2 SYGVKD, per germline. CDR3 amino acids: CATAGQDTQYF. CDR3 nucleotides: TGTGCCACAGCAGGGCAAGATACGCAGTATTTT.

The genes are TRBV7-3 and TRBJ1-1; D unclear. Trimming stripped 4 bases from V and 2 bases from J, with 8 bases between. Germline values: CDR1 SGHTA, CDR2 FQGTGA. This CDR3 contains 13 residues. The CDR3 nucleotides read TGTGCCAGCAGCTCCCTCGGTAACACTGAAGCTTTCTTT. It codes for CASSSLGNTEAFF.

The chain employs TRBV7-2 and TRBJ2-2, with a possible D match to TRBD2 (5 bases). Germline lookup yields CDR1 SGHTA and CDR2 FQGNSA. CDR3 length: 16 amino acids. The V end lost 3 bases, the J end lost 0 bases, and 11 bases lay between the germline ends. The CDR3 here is CASSFPADPNTGELFF. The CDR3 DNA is TGTGCCAGCAGCTTTCCAGCGGACCCGAACACCGGGGAGCTGTTTTTT.

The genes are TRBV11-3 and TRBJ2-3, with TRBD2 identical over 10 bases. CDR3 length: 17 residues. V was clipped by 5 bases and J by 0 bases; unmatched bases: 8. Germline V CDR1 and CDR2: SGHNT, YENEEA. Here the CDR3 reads CASSLGLAAPSTDTQYF. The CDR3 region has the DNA TGTGCCAGCAGCCTTGGACTAGCGGCTCCTAGCACAGATACGCAGTATTTT.

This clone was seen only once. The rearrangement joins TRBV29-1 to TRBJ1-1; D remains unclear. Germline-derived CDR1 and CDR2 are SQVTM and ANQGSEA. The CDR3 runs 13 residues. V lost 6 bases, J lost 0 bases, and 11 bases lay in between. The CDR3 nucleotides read TGCAGCGTCCGTAAGGAGTTGAACACTGAAGCTTTCTTT. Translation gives CSVRKELNTEAFF. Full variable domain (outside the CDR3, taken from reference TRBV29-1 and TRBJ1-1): SAVISQKPSRDICQRGTSLTIQCQVDSQVTMMFWYRQQPGQSLTLIATANQGSEATYESGFVIDKFPISRPNLTFSTLTVSNMSPEDSSIYLCSVRKELNTEAFFGQGTRLTVV.

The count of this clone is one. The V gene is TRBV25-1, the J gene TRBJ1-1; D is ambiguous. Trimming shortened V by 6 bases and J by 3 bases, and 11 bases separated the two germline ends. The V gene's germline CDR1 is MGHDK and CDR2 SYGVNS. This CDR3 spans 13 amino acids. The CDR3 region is CASRFHLDTEAFF. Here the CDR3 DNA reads TGTGCCAGCAGATTCCACTTGGACACTGAAGCTTTCTTT.

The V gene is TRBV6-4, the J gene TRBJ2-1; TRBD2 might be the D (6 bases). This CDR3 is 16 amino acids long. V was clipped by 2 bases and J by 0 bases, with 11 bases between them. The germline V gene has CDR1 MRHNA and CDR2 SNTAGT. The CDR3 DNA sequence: TGTGCCAGCAGTGACCTGAGCGGGCGCTCCTACAATGAGCAGTTCTTC. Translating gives CASSDLSGRSYNEQFF.

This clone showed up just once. The CDR3 reads CASSVAQRDTEAFF. As DNA, the CDR3 is TGTGCCAGCAGCGTAGCACAGAGGGACACTGAAGCTTTCTTT. The chain has TRBV9 and TRBJ1-1; D call uncertain. The V gene's germline CDR1 is SGDLS and CDR2 YYNGEE. The V end was cut by 0 bases, the J end by 3 bases, with 9 bases between. The CDR3 length is 14 residues.

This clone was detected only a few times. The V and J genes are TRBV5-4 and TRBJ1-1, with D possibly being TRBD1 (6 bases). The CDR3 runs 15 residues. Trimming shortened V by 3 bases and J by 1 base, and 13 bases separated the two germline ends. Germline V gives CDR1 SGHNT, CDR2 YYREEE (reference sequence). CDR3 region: CASSSPGGGNTEAFF. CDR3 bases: TGTGCCAGCAGCTCGCCGGGGGGCGGGAACACTGAAGCTTTCTTT.

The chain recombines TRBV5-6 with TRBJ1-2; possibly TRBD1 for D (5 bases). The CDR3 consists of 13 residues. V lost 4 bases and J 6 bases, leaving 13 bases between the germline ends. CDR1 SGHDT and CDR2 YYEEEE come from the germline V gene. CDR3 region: CASSPRSGDGYTF. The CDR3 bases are TGTGCCAGCAGCCCTCGATCGGGGGATGGCTACACCTTC.

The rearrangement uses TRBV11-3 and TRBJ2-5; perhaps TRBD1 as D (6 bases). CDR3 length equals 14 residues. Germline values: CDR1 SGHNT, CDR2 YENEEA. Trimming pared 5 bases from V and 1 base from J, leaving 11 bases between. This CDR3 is CASSPWTAQETQYF. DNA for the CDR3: TGTGCCAGCAGCCCTTGGACAGCCCAAGAGACCCAGTACTTC.